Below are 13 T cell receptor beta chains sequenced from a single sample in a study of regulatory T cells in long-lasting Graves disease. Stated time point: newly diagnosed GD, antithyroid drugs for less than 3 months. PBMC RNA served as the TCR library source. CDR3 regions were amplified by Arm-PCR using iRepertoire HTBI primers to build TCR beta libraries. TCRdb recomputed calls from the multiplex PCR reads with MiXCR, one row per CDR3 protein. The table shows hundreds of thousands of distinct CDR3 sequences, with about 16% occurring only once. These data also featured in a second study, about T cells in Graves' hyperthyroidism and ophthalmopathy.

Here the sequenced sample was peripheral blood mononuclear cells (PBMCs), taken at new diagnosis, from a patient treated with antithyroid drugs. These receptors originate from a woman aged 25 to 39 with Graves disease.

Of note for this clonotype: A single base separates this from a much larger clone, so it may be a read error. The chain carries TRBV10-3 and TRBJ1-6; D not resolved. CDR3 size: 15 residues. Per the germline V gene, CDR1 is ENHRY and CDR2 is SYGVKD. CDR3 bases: TGTGCCAGCAGAAACGACCCCTTGGAGGCCTCACTCCTCCACTTT. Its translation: CASRNDPLEASLLHF.

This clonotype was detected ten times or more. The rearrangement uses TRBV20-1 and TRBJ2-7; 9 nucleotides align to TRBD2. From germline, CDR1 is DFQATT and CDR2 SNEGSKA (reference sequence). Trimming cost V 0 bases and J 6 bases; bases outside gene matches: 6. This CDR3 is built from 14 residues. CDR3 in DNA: TGCAGTGCTAGAGATAGCGGGAGTATCGGCGAGCAGTACTTC. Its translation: CSARDSGSIGEQYF.

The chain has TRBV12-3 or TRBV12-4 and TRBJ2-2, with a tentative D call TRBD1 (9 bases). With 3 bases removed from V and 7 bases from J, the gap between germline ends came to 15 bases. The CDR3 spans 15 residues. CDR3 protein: CASSFVAGQGGELFF. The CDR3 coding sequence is TGTGCCAGCAGTTTTGTAGCGGGACAGGGCGGGGAGCTGTTTTTT.

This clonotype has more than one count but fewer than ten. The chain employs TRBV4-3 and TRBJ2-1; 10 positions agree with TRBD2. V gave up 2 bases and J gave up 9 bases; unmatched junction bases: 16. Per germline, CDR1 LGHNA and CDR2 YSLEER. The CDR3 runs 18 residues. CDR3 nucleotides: TGCGCCAGCAGCCAACAAGTGGGTACTAGCGGGGCTATGGGTGAGCAGTTCTTC. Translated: CASSQQVGTSGAMGEQFF.

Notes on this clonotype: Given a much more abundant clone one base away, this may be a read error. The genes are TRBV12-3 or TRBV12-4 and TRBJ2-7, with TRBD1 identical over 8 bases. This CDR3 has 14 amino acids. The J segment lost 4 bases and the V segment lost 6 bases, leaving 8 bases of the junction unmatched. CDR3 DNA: TGTGCCAGCAGCACCGAGACAGGGGCTTACGAGCAGTACTTC. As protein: CASSTETGAYEQYF.

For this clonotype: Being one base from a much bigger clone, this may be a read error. CDR3 nucleotide sequence: TGTGCCAGCAGTCACTCGATAAGGAAGCACCGGAACACTGAAGCTTTCTTT. It specifies CASSHSIRKHRNTEAFF. V is TRBV12-3 or TRBV12-4 and J is TRBJ1-1; D gene ambiguous. The CDR3 is 17 amino acids. Trimming took 5 bases from V and 1 from J, leaving 20 bases between them.

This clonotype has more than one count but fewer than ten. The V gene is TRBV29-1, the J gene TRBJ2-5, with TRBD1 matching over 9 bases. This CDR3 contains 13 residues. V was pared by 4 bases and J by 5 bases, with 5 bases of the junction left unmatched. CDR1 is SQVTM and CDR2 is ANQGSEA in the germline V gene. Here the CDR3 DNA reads TGCAGCGTTGGGGACAGGGCCCGGGAGACCCAGTACTTC. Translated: CSVGDRARETQYF.

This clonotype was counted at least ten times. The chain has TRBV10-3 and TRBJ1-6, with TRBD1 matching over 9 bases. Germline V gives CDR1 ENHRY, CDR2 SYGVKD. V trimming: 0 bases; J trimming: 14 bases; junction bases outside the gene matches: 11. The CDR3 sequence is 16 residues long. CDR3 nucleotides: TGTGCCATCAGTGAGTCCCCCGGGACAGGGCTCCGAGCCCTCCACTTT. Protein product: CAISESPGTGLRALHF.

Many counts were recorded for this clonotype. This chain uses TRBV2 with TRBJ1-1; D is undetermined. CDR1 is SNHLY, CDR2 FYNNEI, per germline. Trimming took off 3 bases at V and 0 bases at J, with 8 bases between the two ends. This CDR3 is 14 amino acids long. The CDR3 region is CASSDGLMNTEAFF. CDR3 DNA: TGTGCCAGCAGTGACGGACTCATGAACACTGAAGCTTTCTTT.

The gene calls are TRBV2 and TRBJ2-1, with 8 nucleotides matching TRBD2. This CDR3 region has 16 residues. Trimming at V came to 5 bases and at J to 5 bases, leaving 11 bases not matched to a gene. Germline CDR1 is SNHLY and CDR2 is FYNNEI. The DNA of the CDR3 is TGTGCCAGCAGTCTATTCCGGGGGGGCGCAAACAATGAGCAGTTCTTC. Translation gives CASSLFRGGANNEQFF.

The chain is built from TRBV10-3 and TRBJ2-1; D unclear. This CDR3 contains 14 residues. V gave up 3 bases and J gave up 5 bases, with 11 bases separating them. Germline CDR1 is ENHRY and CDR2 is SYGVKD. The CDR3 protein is CAISDTGPNNEQFF. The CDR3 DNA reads TGTGCCATCAGTGACACCGGGCCAAACAATGAGCAGTTCTTC.

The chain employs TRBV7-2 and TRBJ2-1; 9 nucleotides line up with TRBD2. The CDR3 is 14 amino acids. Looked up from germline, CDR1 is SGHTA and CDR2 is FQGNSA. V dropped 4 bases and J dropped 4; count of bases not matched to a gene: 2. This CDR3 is CASSSGLAYNEQFF. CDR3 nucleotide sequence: TGTGCCAGCAGCTCGGGACTAGCTTACAATGAGCAGTTCTTC.

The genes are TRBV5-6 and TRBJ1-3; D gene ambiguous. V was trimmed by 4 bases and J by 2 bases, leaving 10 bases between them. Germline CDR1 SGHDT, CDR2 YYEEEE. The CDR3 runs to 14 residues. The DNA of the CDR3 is TGTGCCAGCAGCCCCACAGAGACTGGAAACACCATATATTTT. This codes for CASSPTETGNTIYF. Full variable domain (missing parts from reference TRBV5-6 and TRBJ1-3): DAGVTQSPTHLIKTRGQQVTLRCSPKSGHDTVSWYQQALGQGPQFIFQYYEEEERQRGNFPDRFSGHQFPNYSSELNVNALLLGDSALYLCASSPTETGNTIYFGEGSWLTVV.